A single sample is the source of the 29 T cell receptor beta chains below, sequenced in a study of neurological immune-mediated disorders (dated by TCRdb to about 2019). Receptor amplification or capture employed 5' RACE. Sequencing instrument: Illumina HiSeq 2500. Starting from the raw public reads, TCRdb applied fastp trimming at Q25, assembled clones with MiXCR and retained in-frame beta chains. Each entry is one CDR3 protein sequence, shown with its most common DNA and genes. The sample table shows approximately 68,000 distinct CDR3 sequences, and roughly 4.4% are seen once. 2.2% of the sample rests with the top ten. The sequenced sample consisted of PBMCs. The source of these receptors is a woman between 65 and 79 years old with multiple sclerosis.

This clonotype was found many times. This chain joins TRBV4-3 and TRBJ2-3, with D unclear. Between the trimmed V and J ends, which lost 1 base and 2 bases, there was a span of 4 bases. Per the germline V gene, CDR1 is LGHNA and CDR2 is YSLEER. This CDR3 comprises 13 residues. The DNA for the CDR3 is TGCGCCAGCAGCCAAGGGCCCACAGATACGCAGTATTTT. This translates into CASSQGPTDTQYF.

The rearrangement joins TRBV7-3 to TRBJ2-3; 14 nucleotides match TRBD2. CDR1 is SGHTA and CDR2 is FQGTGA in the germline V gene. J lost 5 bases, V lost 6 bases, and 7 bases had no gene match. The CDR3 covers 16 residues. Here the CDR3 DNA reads TGTGCCAGCAGTCCCGGGACTAGCGGGAGAGTAGATACGCAGTATTTT. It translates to CASSPGTSGRVDTQYF.

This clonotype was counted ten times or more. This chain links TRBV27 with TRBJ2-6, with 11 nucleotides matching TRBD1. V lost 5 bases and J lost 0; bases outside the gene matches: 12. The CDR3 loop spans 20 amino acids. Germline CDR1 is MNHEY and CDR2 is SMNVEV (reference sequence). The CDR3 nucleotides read TGTGCCAGCAGTCTTCACCCTAGGACAGGGGGCTTCTCTGGGGCCAACGTCCTGACTTTC. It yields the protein CASSLHPRTGGFSGANVLTF.

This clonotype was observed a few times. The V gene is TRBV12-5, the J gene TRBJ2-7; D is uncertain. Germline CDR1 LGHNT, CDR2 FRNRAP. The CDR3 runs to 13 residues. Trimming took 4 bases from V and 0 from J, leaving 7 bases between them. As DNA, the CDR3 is TGTGCTAGTGGTTCGACGAGCTCCTACGAGCAGTACTTC. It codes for CASGSTSSYEQYF.

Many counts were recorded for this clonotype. CDR3 bases: TGCAGTGCTAGAGTCAGACTAGCGGGAGGACTAGCCAAAAACATTCAGTACTTC. It is translated as CSARVRLAGGLAKNIQYF. The rearrangement uses TRBV20-1 and TRBJ2-4; 13 positions agree with TRBD2. V shed 1 base, J shed 0 bases, and the junction held 6 bases outside the gene matches. CDR3 size: 18 residues. CDR1 DFQATT and CDR2 SNEGSKA come from the germline V gene (reference sequence).

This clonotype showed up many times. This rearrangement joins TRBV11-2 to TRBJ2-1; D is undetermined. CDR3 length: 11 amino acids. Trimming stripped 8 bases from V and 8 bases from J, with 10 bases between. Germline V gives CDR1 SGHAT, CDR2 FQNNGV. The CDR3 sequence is CASSPADEQFF. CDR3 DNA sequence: TGTGCCAGCTCCCCCGCGGATGAGCAGTTCTTC.

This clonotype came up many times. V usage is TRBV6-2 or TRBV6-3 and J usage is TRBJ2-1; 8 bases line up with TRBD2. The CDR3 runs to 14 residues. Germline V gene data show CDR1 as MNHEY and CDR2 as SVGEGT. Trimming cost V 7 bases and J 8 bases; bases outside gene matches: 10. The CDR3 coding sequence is TGTGCCAGCATCCTGGCGGGAGGTAGCGATGAGCAGTTCTTC. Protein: CASILAGGSDEQFF.

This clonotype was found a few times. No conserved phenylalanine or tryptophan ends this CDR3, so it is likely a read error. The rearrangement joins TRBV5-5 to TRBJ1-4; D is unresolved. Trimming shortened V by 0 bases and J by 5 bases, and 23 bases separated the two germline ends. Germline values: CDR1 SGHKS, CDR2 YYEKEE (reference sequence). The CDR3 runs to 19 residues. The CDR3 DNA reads TGTGCCAGCAGCTTGGTACTACGAAACGCGCCGGGGAGGAATGAAAAACTGTTTAAT. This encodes CASSLVLRNAPGRNEKLFN.

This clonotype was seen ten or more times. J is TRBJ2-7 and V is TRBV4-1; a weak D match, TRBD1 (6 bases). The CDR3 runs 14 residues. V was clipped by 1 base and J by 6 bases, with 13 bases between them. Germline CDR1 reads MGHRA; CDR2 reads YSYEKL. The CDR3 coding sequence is TGCGCCAGCAGCCAAGTTTCAGGGGTAGGCGAGCAGTACTTC. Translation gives CASSQVSGVGEQYF.

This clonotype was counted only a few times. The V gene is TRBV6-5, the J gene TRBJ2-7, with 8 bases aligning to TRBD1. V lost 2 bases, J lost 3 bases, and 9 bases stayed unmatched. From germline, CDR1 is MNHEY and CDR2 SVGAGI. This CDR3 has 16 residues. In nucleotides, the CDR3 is TGTGCCAGCAGTTACCCGGACAGGGCGGGATTCTACGAGCAGTACTTC. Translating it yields CASSYPDRAGFYEQYF.

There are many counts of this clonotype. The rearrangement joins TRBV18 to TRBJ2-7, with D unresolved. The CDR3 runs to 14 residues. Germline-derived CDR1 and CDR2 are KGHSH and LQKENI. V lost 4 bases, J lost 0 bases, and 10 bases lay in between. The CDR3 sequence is CASSRSDVSYEQYF. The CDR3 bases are TGTGCCAGCTCACGGTCGGACGTCTCCTACGAGCAGTACTTC.

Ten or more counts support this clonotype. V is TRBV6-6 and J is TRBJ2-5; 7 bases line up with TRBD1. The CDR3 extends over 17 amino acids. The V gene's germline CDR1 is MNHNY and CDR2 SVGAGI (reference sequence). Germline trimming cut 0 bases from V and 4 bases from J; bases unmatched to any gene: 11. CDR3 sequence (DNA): TGTGCCAGCAGTTACTCTTCGGGGACAGTATTAGGAGAGACCCAGTACTTC. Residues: CASSYSSGTVLGETQYF.

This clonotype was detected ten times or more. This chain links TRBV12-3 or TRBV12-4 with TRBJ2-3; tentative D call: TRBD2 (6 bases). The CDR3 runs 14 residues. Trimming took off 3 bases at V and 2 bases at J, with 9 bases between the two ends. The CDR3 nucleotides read TGTGCCAGCAGTTTGTGGAGGGCCACAGATACGCAGTATTTT. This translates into CASSLWRATDTQYF.

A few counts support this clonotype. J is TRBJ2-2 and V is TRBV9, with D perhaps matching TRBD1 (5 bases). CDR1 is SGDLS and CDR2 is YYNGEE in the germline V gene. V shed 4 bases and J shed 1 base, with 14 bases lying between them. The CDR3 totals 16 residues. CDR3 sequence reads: CASSPMGRGNTGELFF. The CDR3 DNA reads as TGTGCCAGCAGCCCGATGGGAAGGGGGAACACCGGGGAGCTGTTTTTT.

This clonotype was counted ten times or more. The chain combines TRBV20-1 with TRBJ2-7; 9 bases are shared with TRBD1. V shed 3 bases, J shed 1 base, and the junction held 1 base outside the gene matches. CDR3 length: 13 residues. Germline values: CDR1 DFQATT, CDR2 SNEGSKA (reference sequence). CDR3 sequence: CSARGQGSYEQYF. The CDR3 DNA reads TGCAGTGCTAGGGGACAGGGATCCTACGAGCAGTACTTC.

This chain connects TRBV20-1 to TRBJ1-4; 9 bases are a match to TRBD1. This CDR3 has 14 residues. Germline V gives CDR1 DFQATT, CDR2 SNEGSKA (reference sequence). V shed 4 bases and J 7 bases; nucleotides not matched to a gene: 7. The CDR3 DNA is TGCAGTGCTATGCGGACAGGGGAGGGTGAAAAACTGTTTTTT. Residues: CSAMRTGEGEKLFF.

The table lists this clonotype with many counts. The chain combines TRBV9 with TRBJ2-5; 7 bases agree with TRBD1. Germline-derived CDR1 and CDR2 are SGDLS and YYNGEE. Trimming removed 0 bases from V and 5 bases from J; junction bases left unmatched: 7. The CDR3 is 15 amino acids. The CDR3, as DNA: TGTGCCAGCAGCGTAGATGGGGACAGCTTTGAGACCCAGTACTTC. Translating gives CASSVDGDSFETQYF.

DNA of the CDR3: TGTGCCAGCAGTTTGGGCAGGGGTTGGGGCTACACCTTC. This encodes CASSLGRGWGYTF. V usage is TRBV27 and J usage is TRBJ1-2; tentative D call: TRBD1 (6 bases). From germline, CDR1 is MNHEY and CDR2 SMNVEV (reference sequence). The CDR3 contains 13 residues. Trimming stripped 3 bases from V and 8 bases from J, with 13 bases between.

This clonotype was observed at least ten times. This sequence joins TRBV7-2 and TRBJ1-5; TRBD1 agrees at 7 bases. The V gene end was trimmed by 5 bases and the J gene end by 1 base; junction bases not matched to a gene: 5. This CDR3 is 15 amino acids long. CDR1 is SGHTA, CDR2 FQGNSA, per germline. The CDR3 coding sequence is TGTGCCAGCAGCCGACAGGGCCAAAGCAATCAGCCCCAGCATTTT. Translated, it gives CASSRQGQSNQPQHF.

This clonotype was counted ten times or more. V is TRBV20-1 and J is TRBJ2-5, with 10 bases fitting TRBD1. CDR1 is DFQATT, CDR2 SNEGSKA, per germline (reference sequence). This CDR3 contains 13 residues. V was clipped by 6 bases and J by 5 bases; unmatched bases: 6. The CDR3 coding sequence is TGCAGTGCCCGACAGGGGGCTGTGGAGACCCAGTACTTC. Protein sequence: CSARQGAVETQYF.

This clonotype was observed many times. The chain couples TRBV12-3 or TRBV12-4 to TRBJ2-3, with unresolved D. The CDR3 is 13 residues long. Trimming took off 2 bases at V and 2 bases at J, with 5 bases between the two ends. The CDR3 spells CASSLRVTDTQYF. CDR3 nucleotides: TGTGCCAGCAGTTTAAGAGTCACAGATACGCAGTATTTT.

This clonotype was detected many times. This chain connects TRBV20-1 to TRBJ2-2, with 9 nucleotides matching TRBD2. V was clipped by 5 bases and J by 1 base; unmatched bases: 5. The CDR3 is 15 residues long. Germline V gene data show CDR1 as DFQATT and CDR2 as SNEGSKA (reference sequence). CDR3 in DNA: TGCAGTGCTTATAGCGGGGGAATGAACACCGGGGAGCTGTTTTTT. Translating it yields CSAYSGGMNTGELFF.

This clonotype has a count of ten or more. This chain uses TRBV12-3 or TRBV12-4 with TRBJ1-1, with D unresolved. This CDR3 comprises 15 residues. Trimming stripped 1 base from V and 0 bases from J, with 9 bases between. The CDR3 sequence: CASSLGSQMNTEAFF. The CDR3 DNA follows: TGTGCCAGCAGTTTAGGGAGCCAGATGAACACTGAAGCTTTCTTT.

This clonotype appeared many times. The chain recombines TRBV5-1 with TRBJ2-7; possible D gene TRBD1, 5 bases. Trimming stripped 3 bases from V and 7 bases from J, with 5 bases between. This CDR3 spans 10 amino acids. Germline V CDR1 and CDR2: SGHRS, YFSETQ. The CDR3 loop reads CASSWTEQYF. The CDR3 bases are TGCGCCAGCAGCTGGACAGAGCAGTACTTC.

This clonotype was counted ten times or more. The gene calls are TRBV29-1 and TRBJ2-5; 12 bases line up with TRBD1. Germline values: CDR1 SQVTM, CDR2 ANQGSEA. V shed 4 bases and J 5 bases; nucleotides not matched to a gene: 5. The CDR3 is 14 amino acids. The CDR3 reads CSVAGQGAGETQYF. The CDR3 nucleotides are TGCAGCGTTGCGGGACAGGGGGCGGGGGAGACCCAGTACTTC. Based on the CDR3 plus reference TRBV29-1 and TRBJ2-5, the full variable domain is SAVISQKPSRDICQRGTSLTIQCQVDSQVTMMFWYRQQPGQSLTLIATANQGSEATYESGFVIDKFPISRPNLTFSTLTVSNMSPEDSSIYLCSVAGQGAGETQYFGPGTRLLVL.

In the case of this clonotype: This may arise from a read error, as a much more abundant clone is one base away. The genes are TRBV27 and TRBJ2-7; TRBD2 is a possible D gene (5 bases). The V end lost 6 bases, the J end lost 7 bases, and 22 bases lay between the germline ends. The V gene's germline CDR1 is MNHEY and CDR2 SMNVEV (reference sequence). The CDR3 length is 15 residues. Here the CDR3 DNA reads TGTGCCAGCAGCCCACGAGGGAGCGGATCCAAAGAGCAGTACTTC. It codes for CASSPRGSGSKEQYF.

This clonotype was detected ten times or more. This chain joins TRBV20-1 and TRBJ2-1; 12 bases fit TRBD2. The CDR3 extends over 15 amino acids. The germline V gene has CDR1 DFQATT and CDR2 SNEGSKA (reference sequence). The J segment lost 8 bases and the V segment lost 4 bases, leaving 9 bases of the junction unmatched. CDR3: CSAKTSGRRHDEQFF. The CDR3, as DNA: TGCAGTGCTAAAACTAGCGGGAGGCGACACGATGAGCAGTTCTTC.

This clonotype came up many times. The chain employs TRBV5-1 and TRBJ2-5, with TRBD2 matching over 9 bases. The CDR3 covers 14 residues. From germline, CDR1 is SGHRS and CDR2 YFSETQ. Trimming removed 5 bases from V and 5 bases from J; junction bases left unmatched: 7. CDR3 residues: CASRQLAGSETQYF. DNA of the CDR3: TGCGCCAGCAGACAACTAGCGGGCTCGGAGACCCAGTACTTC.

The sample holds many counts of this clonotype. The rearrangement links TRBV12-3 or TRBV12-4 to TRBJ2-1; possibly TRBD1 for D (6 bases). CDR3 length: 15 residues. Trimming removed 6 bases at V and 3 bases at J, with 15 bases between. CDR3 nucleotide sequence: TGTGCCAGCAGCCCAGGACAGACTGACTACAATGAGCAGTTCTTC. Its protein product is CASSPGQTDYNEQFF.